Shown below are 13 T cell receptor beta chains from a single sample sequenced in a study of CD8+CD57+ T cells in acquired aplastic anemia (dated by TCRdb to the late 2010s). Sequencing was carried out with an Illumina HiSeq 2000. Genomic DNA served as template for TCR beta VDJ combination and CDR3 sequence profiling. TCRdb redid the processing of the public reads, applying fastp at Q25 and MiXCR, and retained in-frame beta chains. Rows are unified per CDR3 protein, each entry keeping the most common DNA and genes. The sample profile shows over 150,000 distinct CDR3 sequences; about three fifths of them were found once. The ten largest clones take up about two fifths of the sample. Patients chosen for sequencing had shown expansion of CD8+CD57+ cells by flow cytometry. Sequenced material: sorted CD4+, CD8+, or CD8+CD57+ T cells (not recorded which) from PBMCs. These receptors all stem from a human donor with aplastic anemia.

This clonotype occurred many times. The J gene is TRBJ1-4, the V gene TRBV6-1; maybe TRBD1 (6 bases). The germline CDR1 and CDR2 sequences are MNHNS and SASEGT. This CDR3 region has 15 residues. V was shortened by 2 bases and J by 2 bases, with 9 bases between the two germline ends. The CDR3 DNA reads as TGTGCCAGCAGTGAATTACAGGGTACTAATGAAAAACTGTTTTTT. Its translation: CASSELQGTNEKLFF.

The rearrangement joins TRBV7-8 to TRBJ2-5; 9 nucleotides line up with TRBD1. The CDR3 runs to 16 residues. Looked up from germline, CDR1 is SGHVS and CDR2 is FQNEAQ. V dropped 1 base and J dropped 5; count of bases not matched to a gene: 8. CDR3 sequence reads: CASSLDRGRMSETQYF. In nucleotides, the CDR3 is TGTGCCAGCAGCTTAGACAGGGGGCGCATGTCGGAGACCCAGTACTTC.

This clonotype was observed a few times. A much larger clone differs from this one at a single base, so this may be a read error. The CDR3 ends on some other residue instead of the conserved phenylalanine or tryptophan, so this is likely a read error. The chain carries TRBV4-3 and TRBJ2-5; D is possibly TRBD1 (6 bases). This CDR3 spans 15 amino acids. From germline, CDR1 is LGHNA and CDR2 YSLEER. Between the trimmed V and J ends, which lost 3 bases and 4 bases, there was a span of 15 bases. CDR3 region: CASSQFTGTGETQYL. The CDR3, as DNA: TGCGCCAGCAGCCAGTTCACAGGGACGGGAGAGACCCAGTACCTC.

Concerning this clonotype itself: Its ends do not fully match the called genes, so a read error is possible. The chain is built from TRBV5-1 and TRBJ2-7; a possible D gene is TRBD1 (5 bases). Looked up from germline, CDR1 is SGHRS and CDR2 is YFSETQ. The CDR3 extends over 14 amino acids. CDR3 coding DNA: TGCGCCAGCAGCTTACGGACAAGCACCTACGACCAGTACTTC. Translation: CASSLRTSTYDQYF.

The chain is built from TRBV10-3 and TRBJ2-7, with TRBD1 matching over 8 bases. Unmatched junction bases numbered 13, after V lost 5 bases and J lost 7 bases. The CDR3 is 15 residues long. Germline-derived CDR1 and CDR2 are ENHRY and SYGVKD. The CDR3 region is CAISSPGQGYDEQYF. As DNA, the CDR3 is TGTGCCATCAGTTCCCCCGGACAGGGCTACGATGAGCAGTACTTC.

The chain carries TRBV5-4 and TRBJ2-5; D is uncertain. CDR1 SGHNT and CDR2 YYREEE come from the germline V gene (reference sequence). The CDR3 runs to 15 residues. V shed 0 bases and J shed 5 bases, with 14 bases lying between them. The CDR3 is CASSLDYTPWETQYF. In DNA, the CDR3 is TGTGCCAGCAGCTTGGACTATACCCCTTGGGAGACCCAGTACTTC. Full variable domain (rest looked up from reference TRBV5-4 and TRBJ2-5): ETGVTQSPTHLIKTRGQQVTLRCSSQSGHNTVSWYQQALGQGPQFIFQYYREEENGRGNFPPRFSGLQFPNYSSELNVNALELDDSALYLCASSLDYTPWETQYFGPGTRLLVL.

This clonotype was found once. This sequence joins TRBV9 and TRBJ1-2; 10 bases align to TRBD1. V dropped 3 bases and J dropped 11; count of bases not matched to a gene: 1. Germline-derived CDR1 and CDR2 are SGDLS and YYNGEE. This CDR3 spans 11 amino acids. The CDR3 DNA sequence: TGTGCCAGCAGCGGGGGACAGGGGTACACCTTC. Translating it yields CASSGGQGYTF. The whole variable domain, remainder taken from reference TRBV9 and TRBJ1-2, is DSGVTQTPKHLITATGQRVTLRCSPRSGDLSVYWYQQSLDQGLQFLIQYYNGEERAKGNILERFSAQQFPDLHSELNLSSLELGDSALYFCASSGGQGYTFGSGTRLTVV.

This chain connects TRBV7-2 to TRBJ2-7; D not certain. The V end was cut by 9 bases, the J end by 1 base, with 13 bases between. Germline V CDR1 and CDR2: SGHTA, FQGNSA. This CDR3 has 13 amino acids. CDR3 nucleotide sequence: TGTGCCAGTAGTATTTCAGTTTCCTACGAGCAGTACTTC. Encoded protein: CASSISVSYEQYF.

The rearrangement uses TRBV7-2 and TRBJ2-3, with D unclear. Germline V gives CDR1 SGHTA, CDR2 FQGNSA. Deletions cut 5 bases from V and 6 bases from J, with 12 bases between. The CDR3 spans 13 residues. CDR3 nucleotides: TGTGCCAGCAGCCCGAGTTACGCGGATACGCAGTATTTT. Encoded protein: CASSPSYADTQYF.

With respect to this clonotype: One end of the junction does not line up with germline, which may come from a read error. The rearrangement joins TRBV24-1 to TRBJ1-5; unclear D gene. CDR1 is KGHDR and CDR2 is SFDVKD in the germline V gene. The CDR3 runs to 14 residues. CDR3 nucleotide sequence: TGTGCCACCAGTGGTCCCCGGAGCAATCAGCCCCGGCATTTT. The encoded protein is CATSGPRSNQPRHF.

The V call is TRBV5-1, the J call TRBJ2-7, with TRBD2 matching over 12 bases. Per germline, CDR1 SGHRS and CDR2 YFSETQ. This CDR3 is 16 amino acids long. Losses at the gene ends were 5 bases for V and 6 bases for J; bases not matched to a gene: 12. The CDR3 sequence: CASSHTSGRFPIEQYF. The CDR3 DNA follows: TGCGCCAGCAGTCACACTAGCGGGAGGTTCCCTATCGAGCAGTACTTC.

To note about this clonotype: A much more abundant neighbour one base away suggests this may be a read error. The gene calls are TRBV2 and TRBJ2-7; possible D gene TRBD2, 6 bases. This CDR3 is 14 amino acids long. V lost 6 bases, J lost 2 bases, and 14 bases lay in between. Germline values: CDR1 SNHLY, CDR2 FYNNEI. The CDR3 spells CASSPGREAYEQYF. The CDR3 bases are TGTGCCAGCAGCCCGGGCAGGGAGGCCTACGAGCAGTACTTC. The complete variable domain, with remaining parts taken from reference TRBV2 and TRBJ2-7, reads EPEVTQTPSHQVTQMGQEVILRCVPISNHLYFYWYRQILGQKVEFLVSFYNNEISEKSEIFDDQFSVERPDGSNFTLKIRSTKLEDSAMYFCASSPGREAYEQYFGPGTRLTVT.

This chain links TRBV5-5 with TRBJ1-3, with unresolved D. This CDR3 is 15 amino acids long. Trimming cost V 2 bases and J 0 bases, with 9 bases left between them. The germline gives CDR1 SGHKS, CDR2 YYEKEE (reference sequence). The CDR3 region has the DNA TGTGCCAGCAGCTTCCTCGGGGTCTCTGGAAACACCATATATTTT. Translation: CASSFLGVSGNTIYF.